This T cell receptor (beta chain) was recovered during a study of cytomegalovirus exposure and HLA in healthy donors. The table lists this clone with a few counts. Antigen: not known. The PCR had 60 Vbeta and 13 Jbeta primers. Some clones are missing from TCRdb's copy, which holds only in-frame ones; the method was immunoSEQ multiplex PCR. This table holds about 60,000 clones, more than 60% found once. General study results and limits: It was reported that the classifier diagnosed cytomegalovirus status with high specificity and sensitivity in both the original and validation cohorts.

The CDR3 is 13 amino acids. Germline V CDR1 and CDR2: SGHKS, YYEKEE (reference sequence). Trimming cost V 3 bases and J 7 bases, with 14 bases left between them. The material sequenced was PBMCs. J is TRBJ2-7 and V is TRBV5-5; no reliable D call. This sequence originates from a woman aged 25-40 years in good health and CMV-seronegative. For the CDR3, the DNA is TGTGCCAGCAGCTCAGACCCCTCGAGGGAGCAGTACGTC. This gives the protein CASSSDPSREQYV.